This TCR beta chain comes out of a study of blood T cell repertoires in COVID-19. As for the study in general: Sources were T cells, B-cell-depleted T cells, or PBMCs; the material itself was cDNA or gDNA.

Per the study methods: Reference gene primer amplification gave estimated nucleated cell counts. TCRdb's copy holds only in-frame clones and misses some; the assay was immunoSEQ multiplex PCR. That table supplies the V and J calls and clone size; D and trimming were determined from the DNA. The sample lists around 250,000 clones, approximately 86% seen once, with about 1.6% in the top ten. CDR3 size: 13 residues. Germline V gene lookup returns CDR1 MNHEY and CDR2 SVGEGT. Trimming stripped 6 bases from V and 7 bases from J, with 12 bases between. Living in 24 US areas, the participants were between 18 and 89 years of age. Cohorts were assigned according to the clinical history that participants reported.

The sample taken for sequencing was PBMCs or T cells enriched from blood (not recorded which). This rearrangement joins TRBV6-2 or TRBV6-3 to TRBJ2-2, with D perhaps TRBD2 (5 bases). The source is a woman between 50 and 59 years old who had recovered from COVID-19. CDR3 nucleotide sequence: TGTGCCAGCAGCTCAACGAGGGTCGGGGAGCTGTTTTTT. Its translation is CASSSTRVGELFF.